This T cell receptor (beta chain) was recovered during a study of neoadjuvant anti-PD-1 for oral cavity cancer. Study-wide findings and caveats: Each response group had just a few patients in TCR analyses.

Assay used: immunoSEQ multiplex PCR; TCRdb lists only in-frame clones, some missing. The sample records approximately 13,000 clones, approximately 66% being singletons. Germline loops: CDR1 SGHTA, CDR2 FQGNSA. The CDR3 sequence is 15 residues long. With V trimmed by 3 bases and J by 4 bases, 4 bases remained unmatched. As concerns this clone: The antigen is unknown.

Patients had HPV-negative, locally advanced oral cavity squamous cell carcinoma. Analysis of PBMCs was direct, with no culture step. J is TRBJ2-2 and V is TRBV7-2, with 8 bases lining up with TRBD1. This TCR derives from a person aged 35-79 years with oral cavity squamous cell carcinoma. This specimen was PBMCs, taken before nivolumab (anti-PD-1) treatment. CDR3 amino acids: CASSLTGEATGELFF. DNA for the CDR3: TGTGCCAGCAGCTTGACAGGGGAGGCCACCGGGGAGCTGTTTTTT.